This entry lists 5 T cell receptor beta chains sequenced from one sample in a study of CD8+CD57+ T cells in acquired aplastic anemia. Both TCR beta VDJ combination and CDR3 sequence profiling were carried out. Genomic DNA was the template for this profiling. MiXCR was run by TCRdb on the reads, yielding one entry per CDR3 protein. This sample has about 270,000 distinct CDR3 sequences, with 50% to 70% found just once. The sequencing input was sorted CD4+, CD8+, or CD8+CD57+ T cells (not recorded which) from PBMCs. The source of these receptors is a human donor with severe aplastic anemia or a healthy control (not recorded which).

This chain connects TRBV7-9 to TRBJ1-4; TRBD1 is a possible D gene (5 bases). The CDR3 consists of 13 residues. V lost 6 bases and J lost 7, with 12 bases in between. Germline V gene sequence: CDR1 SEHNR, CDR2 FQNEAQ (reference sequence). CDR3 in amino acids: CASSYGGSEKLFF. CDR3 nucleotide sequence: TGTGCCAGCAGTTACGGGGGTAGTGAAAAACTGTTTTTT.

This clonotype turned up a few times. The CDR3 loop is CASSSEGNEQFF. The CDR3 nucleotides read TGTGCCAGCAGCTCGGAGGGGAATGAGCAGTTCTTC. The rearrangement links TRBV13 to TRBJ2-1; perhaps TRBD2 as D (6 bases). With 4 bases removed from V and 7 bases from J, the gap between germline ends came to 8 bases. Germline values: CDR1 PRHDT, CDR2 FYEKMQ (reference sequence). This CDR3 is built from 12 residues.

The chain employs TRBV9 and TRBJ1-1; D is uncertain. The CDR3 has 14 amino acids. V gave up 5 bases and J gave up 3 bases, with 14 bases separating them. Looked up from germline, CDR1 is SGDLS and CDR2 is YYNGEE. CDR3 in amino acids: CASSARRLDTEAFF. The CDR3 coding sequence is TGTGCCAGCAGTGCGAGACGATTGGACACTGAAGCTTTCTTT.

As to this clonotype: An end of the junction does not agree with germline; a read error may underlie this. This chain joins TRBV7-8 and TRBJ2-1, with 7 bases lining up with TRBD2. CDR1 is SGHVS, CDR2 FQNEAQ, per germline. The CDR3 loop spans 16 amino acids. CDR3 coding DNA: TGTGCCAACAGCTTAGTTTCAGCGGGGACCTACAATGAGCAGTTCTTC. As protein: CANSLVSAGTYNEQFF. Filled out from reference TRBV7-8 and TRBJ2-1, the complete variable domain reads GAGVSQSPRYKVAKRGQDVALRCDPISGHVSLFWYQQALGQGPEFLTYFQNEAQLDKSGLPSDRFFAERPEGSVSTLKIQRTQQEDSAVYLCANSLVSAGTYNEQFFGPGTRLTVL.

The CDR3 spells CASRRAGETQYF. In DNA, the CDR3 is TGTGCCAGCCGACGAGCAGGGGAGACCCAGTACTTC. V usage is TRBV19 and J usage is TRBJ2-5; possibly TRBD1 for D (5 bases). Looked up from germline, CDR1 is LNHDA and CDR2 is SQIVND (reference sequence). V was shortened by 9 bases and J by 5 bases, with 13 bases between the two germline ends. The CDR3 loop spans 12 amino acids.